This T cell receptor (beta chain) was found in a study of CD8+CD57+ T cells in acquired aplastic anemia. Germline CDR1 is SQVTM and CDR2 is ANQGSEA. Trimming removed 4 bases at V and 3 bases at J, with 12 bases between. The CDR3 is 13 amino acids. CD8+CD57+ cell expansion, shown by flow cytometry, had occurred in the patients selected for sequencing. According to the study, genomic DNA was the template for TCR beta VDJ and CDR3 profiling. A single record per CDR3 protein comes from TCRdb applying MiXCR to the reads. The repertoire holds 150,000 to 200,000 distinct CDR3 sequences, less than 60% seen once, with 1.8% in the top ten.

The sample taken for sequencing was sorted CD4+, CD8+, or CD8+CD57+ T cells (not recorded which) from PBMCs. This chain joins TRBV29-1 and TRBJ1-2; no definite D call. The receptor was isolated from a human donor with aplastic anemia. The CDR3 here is CSVGITDDYGYTF. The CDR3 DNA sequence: TGCAGCGTTGGCATCACAGACGACTATGGCTACACCTTC.